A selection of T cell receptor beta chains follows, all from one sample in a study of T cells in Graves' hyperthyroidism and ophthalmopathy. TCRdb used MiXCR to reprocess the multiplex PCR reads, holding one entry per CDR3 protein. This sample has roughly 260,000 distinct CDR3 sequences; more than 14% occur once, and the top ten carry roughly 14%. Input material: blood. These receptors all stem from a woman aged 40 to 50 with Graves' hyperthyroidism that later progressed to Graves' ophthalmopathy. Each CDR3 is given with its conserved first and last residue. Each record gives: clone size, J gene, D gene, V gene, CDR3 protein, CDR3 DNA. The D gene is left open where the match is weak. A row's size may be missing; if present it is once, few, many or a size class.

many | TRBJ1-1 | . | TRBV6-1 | CASRGRQAMNTEAFF | TGTGCCAGCAGAGGCCGACAGGCAATGAACACTGAAGCTTTCTTT
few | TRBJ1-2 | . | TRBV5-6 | CASSPTPPGMDGYTF | TGTGCCAGCAGCCCTACCCCCCCAGGGATGGATGGCTACACCTTC
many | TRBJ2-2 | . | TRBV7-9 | CASSLALSGPGELFF | TGTGCCAGCAGCTTAGCGTTGTCGGGTCCGGGGGAGCTGTTTTTT
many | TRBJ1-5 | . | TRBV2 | CASSEDIGAGQPQHF | TGTGCCAGCAGTGAAGATATAGGGGCCGGTCAGCCCCAGCATTTT
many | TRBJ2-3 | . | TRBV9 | CASGPPSGRGLDTQYF | TGTGCCAGCGGCCCCCCCTCCGGAAGGGGTCTAGATACGCAGTATTTT
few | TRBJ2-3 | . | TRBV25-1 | CASSERGSTDTQYF | TGTGCCAGCAGTGAGAGGGGAAGCACAGATACGCAGTATTTT
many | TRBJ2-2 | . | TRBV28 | CASSLLSGNTGELFF | TGTGCCAGCAGTTTACTCAGCGGGAACACCGGGGAGCTGTTTTTT
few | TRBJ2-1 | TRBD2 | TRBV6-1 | CASSGGRAIEQFF | TGTGCCAGCAGTGGCGGGAGGGCCATTGAGCAGTTCTTC
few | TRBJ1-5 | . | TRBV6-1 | CASRLSRDHNQPQHF | TGTGCCAGCAGATTATCCCGGGACCACAATCAGCCCCAGCATTTT
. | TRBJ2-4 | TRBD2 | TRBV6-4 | CASSDLRRGAKNIQYF | TGTGCCAGCAGTGACCTGCGGCGGGGGGCCAAAAACATTCAGTACTTC
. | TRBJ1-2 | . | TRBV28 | CASSLLHPIRGYTF | TGTGCCAGCAGTTTATTACATCCTATTAGGGGCTACACCTTC
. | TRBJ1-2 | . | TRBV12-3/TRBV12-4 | CASSWDYGYTF | TGTGCCAGCAGTTGGGACTATGGCTACACCTTC
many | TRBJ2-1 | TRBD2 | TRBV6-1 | CANKLSGILSNEQFF | TGTGCCAACAAACTTAGCGGGATCTTAAGCAATGAGCAGTTCTTC
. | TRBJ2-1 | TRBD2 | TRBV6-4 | CASSYSKLAGAYNEQFF | TGTGCCAGCAGTTACTCGAAACTAGCGGGAGCTTACAATGAGCAGTTCTTC
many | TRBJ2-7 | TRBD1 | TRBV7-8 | CASSPQPGQTSYEQYF | TGTGCCAGCAGCCCACAACCGGGACAGACCTCCTACGAGCAGTACTTC
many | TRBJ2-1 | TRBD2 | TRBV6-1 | CASSAGLAGEKFF | TGTGCCAGCAGTGCGGGACTAGCGGGAGAAAAGTTCTTC
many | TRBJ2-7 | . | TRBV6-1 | CASSEAHTLSAYEQYF | TGTGCCAGCAGTGAAGCTCATACCCTCTCGGCATACGAGCAGTACTTC
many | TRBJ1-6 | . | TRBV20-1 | CSALWERGSSPLHF | TGCAGTGCCCTCTGGGAACGGGGGAGTTCACCCCTCCACTTT
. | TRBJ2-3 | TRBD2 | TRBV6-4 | CASSDTPFPNSGRMEDTQYF | TGTGCCAGCAGTGACACTCCCTTCCCCAATAGCGGGAGGATGGAGGATACGCAGTATTTT
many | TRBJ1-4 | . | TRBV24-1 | CATSVFRRCEKLFF | TGTGCCACCAGTGTGTTCCGGCGGTGTGAAAAACTGTTTTTT
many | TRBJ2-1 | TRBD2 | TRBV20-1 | CSARLAGNLLNNEQFF | TGCAGTGCTAGACTAGCGGGAAACCTCCTGAACAATGAGCAGTTCTTC
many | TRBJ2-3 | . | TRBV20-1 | CSARGDGWSTDTQYF | TGCAGTGCTAGAGGGGACGGCTGGAGTACAGATACGCAGTATTTT
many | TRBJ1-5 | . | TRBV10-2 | CASAIWYSGSNQPQHF | TGCGCCAGCGCCATTTGGTATTCTGGAAGCAATCAGCCCCAGCATTTT
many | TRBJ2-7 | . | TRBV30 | CAWSDKVGGEYF | TGTGCCTGGAGTGATAAAGTGGGAGGCGAGTACTTC
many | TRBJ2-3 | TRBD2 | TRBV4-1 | CASSQTVAGGPNTQYF | TGCGCCAGCAGCCAAACCGTAGCGGGAGGGCCTAATACGCAGTATTTT
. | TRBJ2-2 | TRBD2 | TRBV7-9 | CASSIPGLEGNTGELFF | TGTGCCAGCAGTATCCCGGGACTAGAGGGGAACACCGGGGAGCTGTTTTTT
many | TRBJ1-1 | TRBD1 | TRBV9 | CASSTGQRNTEAFF | TGTGCCAGCAGCACGGGACAGAGGAACACTGAAGCTTTCTTT
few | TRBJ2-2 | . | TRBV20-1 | CSAPQGPSTGELFF | TGCAGTGCCCCTCAGGGGCCAAGCACCGGGGAGCTGTTTTTT
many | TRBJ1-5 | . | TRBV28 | CASSPPDGTNQPQHF | TGTGCCAGCAGTCCCCCGGACGGAACCAATCAGCCCCAGCATTTT
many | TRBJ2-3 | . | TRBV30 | CAWSQGDTQYF | TGTGCCTGGTCCCAGGGGGATACGCAGTATTTT
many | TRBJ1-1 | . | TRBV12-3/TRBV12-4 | CASSLRTVPTEAFF | TGTGCCAGCAGTCTACGGACAGTCCCCACTGAAGCTTTCTTT
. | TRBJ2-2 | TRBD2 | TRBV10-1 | CASSPLAGPRGTGELFF | TGCGCCAGTTCCCCACTAGCGGGCCCCCGGGGGACCGGGGAGCTGTTTTTT
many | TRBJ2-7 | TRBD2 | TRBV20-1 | CSAPPLVSGSSYEQYF | TGCAGTGCTCCCCCGCTCGTGAGCGGGAGCTCCTACGAGCAGTACTTC
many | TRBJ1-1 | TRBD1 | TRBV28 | CASSLDRAMNTEAFF | TGTGCCAGCAGTTTGGACAGGGCAATGAACACTGAAGCTTTCTTT
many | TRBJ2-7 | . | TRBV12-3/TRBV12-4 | CASSLRHYEQYF | TGTGCCAGCAGTTTAAGGCACTACGAGCAGTACTTC
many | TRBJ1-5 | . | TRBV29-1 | CSVGQGREPQHF | TGCAGCGTTGGCCAGGGCAGGGAGCCCCAGCATTTT
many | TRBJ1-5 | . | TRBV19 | CASSVGRDQPQHF | TGTGCCAGTAGTGTTGGACGGGATCAGCCCCAGCATTTT
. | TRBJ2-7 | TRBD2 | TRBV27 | CASSYGASGYEQYF | TGTGCCAGCAGCTACGGGGCTAGCGGATACGAGCAGTACTTC
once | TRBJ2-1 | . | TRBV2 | CASSSFRLRFGAGTRGGYNEQFF | .